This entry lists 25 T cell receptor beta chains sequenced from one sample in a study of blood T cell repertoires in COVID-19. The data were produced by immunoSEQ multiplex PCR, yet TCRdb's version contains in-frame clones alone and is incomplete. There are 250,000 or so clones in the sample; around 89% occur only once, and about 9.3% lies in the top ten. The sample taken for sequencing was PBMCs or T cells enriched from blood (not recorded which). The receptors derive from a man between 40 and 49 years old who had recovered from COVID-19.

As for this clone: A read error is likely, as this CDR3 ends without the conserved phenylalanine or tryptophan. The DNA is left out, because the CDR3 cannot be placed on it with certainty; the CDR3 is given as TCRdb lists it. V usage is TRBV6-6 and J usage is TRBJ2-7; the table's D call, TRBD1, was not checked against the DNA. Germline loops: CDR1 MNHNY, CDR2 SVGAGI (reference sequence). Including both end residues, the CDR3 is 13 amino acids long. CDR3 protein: CVSSSTPFDTVGI.

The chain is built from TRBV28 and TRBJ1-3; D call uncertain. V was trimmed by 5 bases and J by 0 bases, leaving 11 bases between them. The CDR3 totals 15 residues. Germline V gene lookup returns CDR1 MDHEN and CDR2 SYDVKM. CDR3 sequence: CASSGGRSSGNTIYF. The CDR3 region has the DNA TGTGCCAGCAGTGGAGGTAGAAGCTCTGGAAACACCATATATTTT.

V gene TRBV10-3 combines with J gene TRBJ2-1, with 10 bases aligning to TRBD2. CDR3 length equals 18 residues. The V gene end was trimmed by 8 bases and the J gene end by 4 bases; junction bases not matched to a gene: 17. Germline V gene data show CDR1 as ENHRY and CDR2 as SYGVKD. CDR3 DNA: TGTGCCATCTGCAGGGAGCCTAGCGGGGGCACCCCGTACAATGAGCAGTTCTTC. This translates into CAICREPSGGTPYNEQFF.

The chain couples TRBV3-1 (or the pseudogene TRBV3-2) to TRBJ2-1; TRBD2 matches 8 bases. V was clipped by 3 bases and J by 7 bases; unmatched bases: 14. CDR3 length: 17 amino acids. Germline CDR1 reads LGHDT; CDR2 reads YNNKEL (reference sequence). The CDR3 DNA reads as TGTGCCAGCAGCCACCCATCGGTTCTCGGGGGGGCAAATGAGCAGTTCTTC. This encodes CASSHPSVLGGANEQFF.

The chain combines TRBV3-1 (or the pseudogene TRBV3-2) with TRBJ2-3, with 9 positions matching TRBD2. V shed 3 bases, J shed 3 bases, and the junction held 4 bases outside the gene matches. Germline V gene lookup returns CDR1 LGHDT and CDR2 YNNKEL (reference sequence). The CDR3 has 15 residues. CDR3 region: CASSHLTSGTDTQYF. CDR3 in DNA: TGTGCCAGCAGCCATTTAACTAGCGGGACAGATACGCAGTATTTT.

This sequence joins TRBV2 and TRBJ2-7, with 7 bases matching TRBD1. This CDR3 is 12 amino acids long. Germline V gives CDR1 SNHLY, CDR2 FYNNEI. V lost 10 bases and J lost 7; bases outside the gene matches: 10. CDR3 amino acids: CANEEQGMEQYF. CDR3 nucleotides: TGTGCCAACGAAGAACAGGGGATGGAGCAGTACTTC.

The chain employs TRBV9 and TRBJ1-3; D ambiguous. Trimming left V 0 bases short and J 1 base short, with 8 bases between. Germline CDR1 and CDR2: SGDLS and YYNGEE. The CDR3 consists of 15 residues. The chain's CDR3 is CASSVEGGSGNTIYF. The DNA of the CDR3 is TGTGCCAGCAGCGTAGAGGGAGGATCTGGAAACACCATATATTTT.

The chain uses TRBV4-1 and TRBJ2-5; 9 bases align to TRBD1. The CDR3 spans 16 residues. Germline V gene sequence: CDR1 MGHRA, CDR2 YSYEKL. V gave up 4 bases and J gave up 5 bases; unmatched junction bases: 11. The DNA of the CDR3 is TGCGCCAGCAGCCGACTCGGACAGGGGACGGGGGAGACCCAGTACTTC. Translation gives CASSRLGQGTGETQYF.

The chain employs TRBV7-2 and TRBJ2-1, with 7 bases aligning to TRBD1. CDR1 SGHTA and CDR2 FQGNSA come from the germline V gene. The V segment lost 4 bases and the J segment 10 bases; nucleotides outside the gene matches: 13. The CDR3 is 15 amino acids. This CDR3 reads CASSWTGTRSSEQFF. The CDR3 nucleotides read TGTGCCAGCAGCTGGACAGGAACTAGGAGCAGCGAGCAGTTCTTC.

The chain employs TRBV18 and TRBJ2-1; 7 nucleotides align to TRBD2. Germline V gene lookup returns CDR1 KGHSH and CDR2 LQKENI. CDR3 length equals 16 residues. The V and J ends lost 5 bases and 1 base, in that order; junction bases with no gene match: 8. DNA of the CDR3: TGTGCCAGCTCAAGTGCGGGAGCGAAATCCTACAATGAGCAGTTCTTC. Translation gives CASSSAGAKSYNEQFF.

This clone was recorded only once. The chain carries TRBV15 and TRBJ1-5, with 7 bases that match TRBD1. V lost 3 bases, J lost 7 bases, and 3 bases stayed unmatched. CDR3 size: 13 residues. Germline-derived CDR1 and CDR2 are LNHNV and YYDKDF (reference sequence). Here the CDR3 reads CATSRRQGQPQHF. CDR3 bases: TGTGCCACCAGCAGGAGACAGGGCCAGCCCCAGCATTTT.

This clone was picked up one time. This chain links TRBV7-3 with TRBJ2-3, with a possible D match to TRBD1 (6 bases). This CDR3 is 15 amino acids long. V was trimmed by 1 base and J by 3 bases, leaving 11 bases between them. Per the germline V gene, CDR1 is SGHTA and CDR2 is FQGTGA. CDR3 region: CASSLSGTPTDTQYF. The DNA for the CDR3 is TGTGCCAGCAGCTTAAGTGGGACACCAACAGATACGCAGTATTTT.

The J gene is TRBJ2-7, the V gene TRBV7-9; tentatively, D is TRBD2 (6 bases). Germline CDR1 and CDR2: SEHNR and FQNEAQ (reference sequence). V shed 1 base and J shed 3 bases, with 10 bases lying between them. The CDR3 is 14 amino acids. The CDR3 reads CASSLVPDYYEQYF. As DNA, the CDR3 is TGTGCCAGCAGCTTAGTCCCGGACTACTACGAGCAGTACTTC. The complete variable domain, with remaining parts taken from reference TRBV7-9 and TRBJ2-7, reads DTGVSQNPRHKITKRGQNVTFRCDPISEHNRLYWYRQTLGQGPEFLTYFQNEAQLEKSRLLSDRFSAERPKGSFSTLEIQRTEQGDSAMYLCASSLVPDYYEQYFGPGTRLTVT.

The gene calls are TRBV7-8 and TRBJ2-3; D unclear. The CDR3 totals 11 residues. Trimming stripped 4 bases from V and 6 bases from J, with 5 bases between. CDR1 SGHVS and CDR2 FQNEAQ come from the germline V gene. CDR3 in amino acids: CASSSLDTQYF. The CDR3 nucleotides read TGTGCCAGCAGCTCTTTGGATACGCAGTATTTT.

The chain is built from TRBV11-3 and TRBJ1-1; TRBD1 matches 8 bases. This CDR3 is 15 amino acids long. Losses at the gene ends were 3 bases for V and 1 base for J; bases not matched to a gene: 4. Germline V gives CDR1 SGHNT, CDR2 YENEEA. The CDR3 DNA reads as TGTGCCAGCAGCTTTGATCAGGGGGCGAACACTGAAGCTTTCTTT. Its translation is CASSFDQGANTEAFF.

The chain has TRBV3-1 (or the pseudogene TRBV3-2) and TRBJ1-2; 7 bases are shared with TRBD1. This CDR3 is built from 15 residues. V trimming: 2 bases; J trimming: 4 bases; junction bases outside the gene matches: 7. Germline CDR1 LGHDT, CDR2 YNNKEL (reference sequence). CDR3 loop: CASSQRDRTIYGYTF. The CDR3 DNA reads TGTGCCAGCAGCCAACGGGACAGAACAATCTATGGCTACACCTTC.

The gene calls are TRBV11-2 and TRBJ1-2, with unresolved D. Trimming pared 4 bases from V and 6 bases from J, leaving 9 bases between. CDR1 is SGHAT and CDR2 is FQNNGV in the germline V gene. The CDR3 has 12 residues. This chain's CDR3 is CASSWALDGYTF. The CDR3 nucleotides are TGTGCCAGCAGCTGGGCTCTGGATGGCTACACCTTC.

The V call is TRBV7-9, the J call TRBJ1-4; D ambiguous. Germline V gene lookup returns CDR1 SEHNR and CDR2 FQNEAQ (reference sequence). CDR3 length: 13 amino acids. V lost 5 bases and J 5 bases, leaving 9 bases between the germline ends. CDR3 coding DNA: TGTGCCAGCAGCCCTAGATGGAATGAAAAACTGTTTTTT. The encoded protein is CASSPRWNEKLFF.

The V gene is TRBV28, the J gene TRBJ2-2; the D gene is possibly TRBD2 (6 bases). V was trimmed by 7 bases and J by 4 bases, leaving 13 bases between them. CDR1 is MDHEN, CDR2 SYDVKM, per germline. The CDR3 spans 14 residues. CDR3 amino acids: CASMEGWGTGELFF. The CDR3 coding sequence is TGTGCCAGCATGGAGGGATGGGGCACCGGGGAGCTGTTTTTT.

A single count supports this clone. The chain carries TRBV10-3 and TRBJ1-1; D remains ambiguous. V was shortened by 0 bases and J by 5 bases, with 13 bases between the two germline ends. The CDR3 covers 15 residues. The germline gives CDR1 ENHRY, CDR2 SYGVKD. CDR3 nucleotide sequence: TGTGCCATCAGTGAGTCGATCGGGCCGGGGACTGAAGCTTTCTTT. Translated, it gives CAISESIGPGTEAFF.

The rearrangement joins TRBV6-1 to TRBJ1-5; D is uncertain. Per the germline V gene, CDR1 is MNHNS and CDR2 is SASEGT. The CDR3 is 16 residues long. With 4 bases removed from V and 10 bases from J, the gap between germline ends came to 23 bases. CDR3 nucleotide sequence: TGTGCCAGCAGTGTAAACCGGGAGGGTGGCGGGAGACCCCAGCATTTT. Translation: CASSVNREGGGRPQHF.

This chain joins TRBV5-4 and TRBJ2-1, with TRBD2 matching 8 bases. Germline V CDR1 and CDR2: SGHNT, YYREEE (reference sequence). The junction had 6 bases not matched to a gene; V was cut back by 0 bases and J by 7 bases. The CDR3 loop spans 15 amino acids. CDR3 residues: CASSLDGGGFNEQFF. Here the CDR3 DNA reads TGTGCCAGCAGCTTGGATGGCGGGGGGTTTAATGAGCAGTTCTTC.

This CDR3 is CASSHRGYLSGNTIYF. CDR3 nucleotides: TGTGCCAGCAGCCACAGGGGGTATCTTTCCGGAAACACCATATATTTT. The chain is built from TRBV14 and TRBJ1-3; 7 nucleotides align to TRBD1. The CDR3 is made up of 16 amino acids. J lost 4 bases, V lost 3 bases, and 9 bases had no gene match. CDR1 is SGHDN and CDR2 is FVKESK in the germline V gene.

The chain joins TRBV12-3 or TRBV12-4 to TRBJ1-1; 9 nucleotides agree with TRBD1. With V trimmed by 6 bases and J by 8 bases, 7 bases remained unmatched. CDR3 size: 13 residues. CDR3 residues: CASSLQGAEEAFF. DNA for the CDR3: TGTGCCAGCAGCTTACAGGGGGCGGAGGAAGCTTTCTTT.

CDR3 sequence (DNA): TGTGCCAGCAGCTTAGGGGGACAGGGGGCAAGGGAGCAGTACTTC. This encodes CASSLGGQGAREQYF. The chain couples TRBV7-9 to TRBJ2-7, with 12 bases fitting TRBD1. The ends lost 1 base at V and 7 bases at J; junction bases unmatched: 5. CDR3 length: 15 amino acids. CDR1 is SEHNR and CDR2 is FQNEAQ in the germline V gene (reference sequence). Drawing the rest from reference TRBV7-9 and TRBJ2-7, the complete variable domain is DTGVSQNPRHKITKRGQNVTFRCDPISEHNRLYWYRQTLGQGPEFLTYFQNEAQLEKSRLLSDRFSAERPKGSFSTLEIQRTEQGDSAMYLCASSLGGQGAREQYFGPGTRLTVT.